Below, 18 T cell receptor beta chains from the same sample are listed, as sequenced in a study of T cell changes during pregnancy in multiple sclerosis. TCRdb's copy holds only in-frame clones and misses some; the assay was immunoSEQ multiplex PCR. The sample has tens of thousands of clones, 80% to 95% seen once. The material was peripheral blood, obtained in the third trimester of pregnancy. The receptors were gathered from a female donor in good health, enrolled as a control in a pregnancy study.

The genes are TRBV5-4 and TRBJ2-5; TRBD2 matches 7 bases. The CDR3 is 15 amino acids. Germline trimming cut 0 bases from V and 5 bases from J; bases unmatched to any gene: 7. The germline gives CDR1 SGHNT, CDR2 YYREEE (reference sequence). CDR3 coding DNA: TGTGCCAGCAGCTTGGGACTAGCCTCCTACGAGACCCAGTACTTC. Translation: CASSLGLASYETQYF. Full variable domain (remainder filled in from reference TRBV5-4 and TRBJ2-5): ETGVTQSPTHLIKTRGQQVTLRCSSQSGHNTVSWYQQALGQGPQFIFQYYREEENGRGNFPPRFSGLQFPNYSSELNVNALELDDSALYLCASSLGLASYETQYFGPGTRLLVL.

The chain recombines TRBV9 with TRBJ2-1, with TRBD2 matching over 7 bases. This CDR3 spans 15 amino acids. Germline-derived CDR1 and CDR2 are SGDLS and YYNGEE. Trimming took 2 bases from V and 9 from J; bases not matched to a gene: 11. CDR3 protein: CASSVGGTTFSEQFF. Here the CDR3 DNA reads TGTGCCAGCAGCGTCGGCGGGACTACCTTCAGTGAGCAGTTCTTC.

The chain uses TRBV4-1 and TRBJ2-1, with TRBD2 identical over 7 bases. The CDR3 sequence is 19 residues long. The trim removed 0 bases at V and 1 base at J, leaving 12 bases unmatched. Per germline, CDR1 MGHRA and CDR2 YSYEKL. The CDR3 DNA is TGCGCCAGCAGCCAAGATCCCATGGCTAGCGGATTATCCTACAATGAGCAGTTCTTC. Its protein product is CASSQDPMASGLSYNEQFF.

The chain employs TRBV2 and TRBJ1-4; 8 bases agree with TRBD1. Unmatched junction bases numbered 5, after V lost 6 bases and J lost 5 bases. Germline V lookup: CDR1 SNHLY, CDR2 FYNNEI. CDR3 length: 14 amino acids. The CDR3 DNA reads as TGTGCCAGCAGGAGCAGGGGGCTGAATGAAAAACTGTTTTTT. Its protein is CASRSRGLNEKLFF.

This clone was seen just once. This chain joins TRBV18 and TRBJ2-3, with 10 bases aligning to TRBD2. The CDR3 runs 19 residues. With 5 bases clipped from V and 6 bases from J, the junction kept 20 bases outside the gene matches. Germline CDR1 KGHSH, CDR2 LQKENI. CDR3 loop: CASSSQGDSAGGPFDTQYF. The CDR3 region has the DNA TGTGCCAGCTCATCACAGGGTGATTCAGCGGGAGGGCCATTTGATACGCAGTATTTT.

CDR3 amino acids: CASSPGSANNEQFF. Here the CDR3 DNA reads TGTGCCAGCAGCCCCGGGAGCGCGAACAATGAGCAGTTCTTC. The V gene is TRBV7-3, the J gene TRBJ2-1; D perhaps matches TRBD2 (6 bases). The CDR3 length is 14 residues. CDR1 is SGHTA, CDR2 FQGTGA, per germline. Trimming cost V 5 bases and J 5 bases, with 13 bases left between them.

The V gene is TRBV28, the J gene TRBJ2-7; possibly TRBD1 for D (6 bases). This CDR3 has 14 residues. V was pared by 2 bases and J by 6 bases, with 14 bases between. Germline V CDR1 and CDR2: MDHEN, SYDVKM. CDR3 sequence: CASSLMDSHREQYF. The DNA for the CDR3 is TGTGCCAGCAGTTTAATGGACAGCCACCGCGAGCAGTACTTC.

This chain joins TRBV27 and TRBJ2-2, with D tentatively TRBD2 (6 bases). Trimming took off 3 bases at V and 0 bases at J, with 14 bases between the two ends. Germline assignment: CDR1 MNHEY and CDR2 SMNVEV (reference sequence). The CDR3 sequence is 17 residues long. The CDR3 is CASSLGWRGPNTGELFF. CDR3 DNA: TGTGCCAGCAGTTTGGGCTGGCGGGGACCGAACACCGGGGAGCTGTTTTTT.

The rearrangement uses TRBV11-2 and TRBJ2-5, with 13 bases identical to TRBD2. CDR1 SGHAT and CDR2 FQNNGV come from the germline V gene. V shed 1 base, J shed 4 bases, and the junction held 6 bases outside the gene matches. The CDR3 runs to 17 residues. In DNA, the CDR3 is TGTGCCAGCAGCTTAGCCCTGGGACTAGCGGGGCTAGAGACCCAGTACTTC. Protein sequence: CASSLALGLAGLETQYF.

This chain connects TRBV28 to TRBJ2-1; possible D gene TRBD1, 7 bases. Germline CDR1 reads MDHEN; CDR2 reads SYDVKM. The ends were cut back, 5 bases at V and 5 bases at J, with 13 bases in the middle. This CDR3 region has 14 residues. The CDR3 spells CASSRTGGNNEQFF. In DNA, the CDR3 is TGTGCCAGCAGTCGGACAGGCGGGAACAATGAGCAGTTCTTC.

V usage is TRBV6-5 and J usage is TRBJ2-2; 8 bases line up with TRBD2. Germline loops: CDR1 MNHEY, CDR2 SVGAGI. V dropped 2 bases and J dropped 3; count of bases not matched to a gene: 5. This CDR3 has 16 amino acids. CDR3 sequence: CASSYARGGHTGELFF. The CDR3 region has the DNA TGTGCCAGCAGTTACGCCCGGGGGGGGCACACCGGGGAGCTGTTTTTT.

V is TRBV29-1 and J is TRBJ2-5; TRBD1 matches at 9 bases. The J call may be incorrect, as the DNA end agrees better with TRBJ2-7. Germline lookup yields CDR1 SQVTM and CDR2 ANQGSEA. The CDR3 is 13 amino acids. The CDR3: CSVDLGQGYEQYF. The CDR3 DNA is TGCAGCGTTGACCTGGGACAGGGCTACGAGCAGTACTTC.

V is TRBV5-8 and J is TRBJ2-7, with a tentative D call TRBD1 (7 bases). The germline V gene encodes CDR1 SGHTS and CDR2 YDEGEE. V dropped 0 bases and J dropped 1 base, with 14 bases sitting between them. The CDR3 is 16 residues long. This CDR3 is CASSLGTGGGSYEQYF. For the CDR3, the DNA is TGTGCCAGCAGCTTGGGGACAGGTGGAGGGTCCTACGAGCAGTACTTC.

The chain is built from TRBV28 and TRBJ2-2; 8 positions agree with TRBD2. The CDR3 loop spans 15 amino acids. With 3 bases clipped from V and 6 bases from J, the junction kept 6 bases outside the gene matches. Germline loops: CDR1 MDHEN, CDR2 SYDVKM. The CDR3 loop reads CASSLGTRSSGELFF. CDR3 DNA: TGTGCCAGCAGTTTGGGGACTAGATCATCCGGGGAGCTGTTTTTT. The full variable domain, rest sourced from reference TRBV28 and TRBJ2-2, is DVKVTQSSRYLVKRTGEKVFLECVQDMDHENMFWYRQDPGLGLRLIYFSYDVKMKEKGDIPEGYSVSREKKERFSLILESASTNQTSMYLCASSLGTRSSGELFFGEGSRLTVL.

V gene TRBV30 combines with J gene TRBJ2-1; tentatively, D is TRBD2 (5 bases). Germline V gene data show CDR1 as GTSNPN and CDR2 as SVGIG (reference sequence). Trimming stripped 2 bases from V and 6 bases from J, with 11 bases between. The CDR3 length is 13 residues. The CDR3: CAWSLIRGNEQFF. The CDR3 region has the DNA TGTGCCTGGAGTCTAATCCGGGGCAATGAGCAGTTCTTC.

The chain employs TRBV7-3 and TRBJ2-1; 9 bases are shared with TRBD2. V lost 5 bases and J lost 7; bases outside the gene matches: 15. The CDR3 is made up of 17 amino acids. The germline gives CDR1 SGHTA, CDR2 FQGTGA. CDR3 region: CASSLGVVAGAVNEQFF. In DNA, the CDR3 is TGTGCCAGCAGCCTGGGGGTGGTAGCGGGAGCCGTAAATGAGCAGTTCTTC.

V gene TRBV15 combines with J gene TRBJ2-7, with D perhaps matching TRBD1 (5 bases). This CDR3 comprises 18 residues. Germline CDR1 reads LNHNV; CDR2 reads YYDKDF (reference sequence). The V and J ends lost 0 bases and 6 bases respectively, with 24 bases between them. In DNA, the CDR3 is TGTGCCACCAGCAGAGAGTTGGGGCTTGAATCTCGGTCCGGCGAGCAGTACTTC. It is translated as CATSRELGLESRSGEQYF.

CDR3 in amino acids: CASSFTSGGPTGELFF. CDR3 nucleotide sequence: TGCGCCAGCAGCTTCACTAGCGGGGGGCCAACCGGGGAGCTGTTTTTT. The chain has TRBV5-1 and TRBJ2-2; TRBD2 matches 12 bases. Germline-derived CDR1 and CDR2 are SGHRS and YFSETQ. V shed 2 bases and J 5 bases; nucleotides not matched to a gene: 4. This CDR3 has 16 residues.